What follows describes a single T cell receptor beta chain. No antigen is known for it. This entry comes from a study of shared clonotypes between healthy human individuals. Study information: Those who served as donors were a couple of women and a few men between the ages of 18 and 49. Each donor's CD4 naive and CD4 memory cells filled three plates apiece, CD8 naive two, and CD8 memory one. Findings and caveats of the study: Sampling involved blood alone; tissue repertoires likely differ.

CDR1 SEHNR and CDR2 FQNEAQ come from the germline V gene (reference sequence). Trimming took 5 bases from V and 3 from J; bases not matched to a gene: 3. This CDR3 region has 14 residues. Every subset's genomic DNA went evenly onto several immunoSEQ plates. Data came from immunoSEQ multiplex PCR; TCRdb stores just in-frame clones and leaves some out. The profile covers 2 million to 2.5 million clones, with about 95% appearing a single time and roughly 1% taken by the ten largest. CD45RO negativity and positive selection for CCR7 defined naive CD8 cells, a population that excluded terminally differentiated effector memory CD45RA+ cells.

This TCR was sampled from a man younger than 30 in good health. The chain employs TRBV7-9 and TRBJ2-7; 11 nucleotides line up with TRBD2. The material sequenced was naive CD8+ T cells sorted from blood. The CDR3 is CASSPLAGVYEQYF. As DNA, the CDR3 is TGTGCCAGCAGCCCACTAGCGGGAGTCTACGAGCAGTACTTC.